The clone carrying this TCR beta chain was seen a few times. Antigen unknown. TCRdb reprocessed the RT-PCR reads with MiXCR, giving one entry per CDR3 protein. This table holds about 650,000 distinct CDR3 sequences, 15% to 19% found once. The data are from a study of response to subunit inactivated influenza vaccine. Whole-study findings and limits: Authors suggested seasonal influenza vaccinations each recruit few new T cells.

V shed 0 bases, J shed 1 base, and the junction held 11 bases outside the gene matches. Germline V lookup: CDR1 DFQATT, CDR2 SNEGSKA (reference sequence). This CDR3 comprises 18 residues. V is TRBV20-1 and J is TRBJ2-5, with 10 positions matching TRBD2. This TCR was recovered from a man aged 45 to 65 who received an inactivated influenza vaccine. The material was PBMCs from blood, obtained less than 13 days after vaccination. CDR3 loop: CSARDLQRGGRGQETQYF. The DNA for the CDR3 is TGCAGTGCTAGAGATCTTCAGCGGGGGGGCAGGGGCCAAGAGACCCAGTACTTC.